This entry features one T cell receptor beta chain sequence. The sample comes from a study of T cell changes during pregnancy in multiple sclerosis. Repertoires were generated with immunoSEQ multiplex PCR, while TCRdb's copy carries only in-frame clones and drops some. The sample records tens of thousands of clones, roughly 87% being singletons. Germline V gene data show CDR1 as MGHDK and CDR2 as SYGVNS. CDR3 length equals 13 residues. Deletions cut 2 bases from V and 3 bases from J, with 7 bases between. The sample consisted of CD4+ T cells from peripheral blood mononuclear cells, taken after pregnancy. The receptor's source is a female donor in good health, enrolled as a control in a pregnancy study. The chain is built from TRBV25-1 and TRBJ1-1; a possible D gene is TRBD1 (5 bases). CDR3 sequence (DNA): TGTGCCAGCAGTGAACCGGGGGACACTGAAGCTTTCTTT. Amino acids: CASSEPGDTEAFF.